These 18 T cell receptor beta chains were all obtained from the same sample, sequenced in a study of blood T cells in healthy people across ages. Alongside a J-beta primer mix, a sample-barcoded 5' primer served in a second PCR lasting 7 to 11 cycles. TCRdb re-called the 5' RACE reads with MiXCR, one entry per CDR3 protein. Among fewer than 900,000 distinct CDR3 sequences listed, about 37% were seen once. What was sequenced was blood. These receptors were taken from a young man in good health.

This chain uses TRBV4-3 with TRBJ1-2, with D tentatively TRBD1 (6 bases). The germline V gene has CDR1 LGHNA and CDR2 YSLEER. The CDR3 has 16 amino acids. V was cut by 0 bases and J by 0 bases, with 11 bases left in between. This CDR3 reads CASSQDSTGTNYGYTF. In DNA form, the CDR3 reads TGCGCCAGCAGCCAAGATTCGACAGGAACTAACTATGGCTACACCTTC.

This clonotype was detected ten times or more. V is TRBV20-1 and J is TRBJ1-1; maybe TRBD1 (6 bases). CDR1 DFQATT and CDR2 SNEGSKA come from the germline V gene (reference sequence). The CDR3 is made up of 15 amino acids. The ends were cut back, 0 bases at V and 1 base at J, with 12 bases in the middle. CDR3 region: CSARDRGTSNTEAFF. CDR3 nucleotides: TGCAGTGCTAGAGACAGGGGAACTTCGAACACTGAAGCTTTCTTT.

The genes are TRBV10-3 and TRBJ1-1; D gene unclear. V was clipped by 0 bases and J by 4 bases, with 12 bases between them. The CDR3 extends over 15 amino acids. Germline CDR1 is ENHRY and CDR2 is SYGVKD. CDR3 bases: TGTGCCATCAGTGAGTCACTAAACGGAGGCACTGAAGCTTTCTTT. Residues: CAISESLNGGTEAFF.

This rearrangement joins TRBV5-4 to TRBJ2-3; weak D call: TRBD2 (5 bases). The germline V gene encodes CDR1 SGHNT and CDR2 YYREEE (reference sequence). V was cut by 0 bases and J by 0 bases, with 14 bases left in between. The length of the CDR3 is 17 residues. CDR3 amino acids: CASSLDPRGDSTDTQYF. The CDR3 DNA is TGTGCCAGCAGCTTGGATCCCCGGGGTGATAGCACAGATACGCAGTATTTT.

This clonotype was counted ten times or more. The chain joins TRBV15 to TRBJ2-3; 8 bases line up with TRBD2. CDR3 length: 16 residues. The germline V gene encodes CDR1 LNHNV and CDR2 YYDKDF (reference sequence). V dropped 1 base and J dropped 2; count of bases not matched to a gene: 5. The CDR3 DNA is TGTGCCACCAGCAGAGTAGGCGGGGGGATCACAGATACGCAGTATTTT. Amino acids: CATSRVGGGITDTQYF. Using reference TRBV15 and TRBJ2-3 for the parts outside the CDR3, the full variable domain is DAMVIQNPRYQVTQFGKPVTLSCSQTLNHNVMYWYQQKSSQAPKLLFHYYDKDFNNEADTPDNFQSRRPNTSFCFLDIRSPGLGDTAMYLCATSRVGGGITDTQYFGPGTRLTVL.

This clonotype was counted between two and nine times. This chain connects TRBV9 to TRBJ2-4; D is ambiguous. Germline V CDR1 and CDR2: SGDLS, YYNGEE. Trimming shortened V by 0 bases and J by 0 bases, and 13 bases separated the two germline ends. This CDR3 spans 17 amino acids. The CDR3 sequence is CASSVGVAEVAKNIQYF. The CDR3, as DNA: TGTGCCAGCAGCGTAGGGGTGGCGGAAGTAGCCAAAAACATTCAGTACTTC.

A few counts support this clonotype. V usage is TRBV7-3 and J usage is TRBJ1-6; D uncertain. Germline-derived CDR1 and CDR2 are SGHTA and FQGTGA. The CDR3 is 14 residues long. Trimming removed 5 bases at V and 8 bases at J, with 13 bases between. CDR3 sequence: CASSPSFNDSPLHF. Here the CDR3 DNA reads TGTGCCAGCAGCCCGAGTTTCAACGATTCACCCCTCCACTTT. The whole variable domain, filled in from reference TRBV7-3 and TRBJ1-6, reads GAGVSQTPSNKVTEKGKYVELRCDPISGHTALYWYRQSLGQGPEFLIYFQGTGAADDSGLPNDRFFAVRPEGSVSTLKIQRTERGDSAVYLCASSPSFNDSPLHFGNGTRLTVT.

The V and J genes are TRBV3-1 and TRBJ1-1, with a weak D call TRBD1 (6 bases). The V and J ends lost 0 bases and 1 base respectively, with 15 bases between them. The CDR3 has 17 residues. Per the germline V gene, CDR1 is LGHDT and CDR2 is YNNKEL (reference sequence). The CDR3 reads CASSQDLTGQRNTEAFF. The CDR3 DNA is TGTGCCAGCAGCCAAGATCTCACCGGACAGCGGAACACTGAAGCTTTCTTT.

The chain joins TRBV20-1 to TRBJ2-7; 7 bases line up with TRBD2. CDR1 DFQATT and CDR2 SNEGSKA come from the germline V gene (reference sequence). V lost 3 bases to trimming and J lost 7 bases; unmatched junction nucleotides: 21. CDR3 length equals 17 residues. The CDR3 spells CSASLGGGDLLYNEQYF. The CDR3 DNA reads as TGCAGTGCTAGTTTGGGCGGGGGAGACCTACTTTACAATGAGCAGTACTTC.

The chain carries TRBV5-1 and TRBJ2-1, with 9 bases fitting TRBD2. The DNA end is more similar to TRBJ2-7, so the J call may be wrong. This CDR3 has 14 residues. From germline, CDR1 is SGHRS and CDR2 YFSETQ. The CDR3 is CASRSSGGYNEQYF. The CDR3 nucleotides are TGCGCCAGCAGGAGTAGCGGGGGATACAATGAGCAGTACTTC.

This clonotype was counted ten times or more. The chain employs TRBV7-9 and TRBJ1-6; 7 bases are shared with TRBD1. Germline lookup yields CDR1 SEHNR and CDR2 FQNEAQ (reference sequence). V gave up 4 bases and J gave up 9 bases; unmatched junction bases: 6. The CDR3 covers 14 residues. In DNA form, the CDR3 reads TGTGCCAGCAGCTCTACAGGGGAAGGTTCACCCCTCCACTTT. It specifies CASSSTGEGSPLHF. The full variable domain, completed using reference TRBV7-9 and TRBJ1-6, is DTGVSQNPRHKITKRGQNVTFRCDPISEHNRLYWYRQTLGQGPEFLTYFQNEAQLEKSRLLSDRFSAERPKGSFSTLEIQRTEQGDSAMYLCASSSTGEGSPLHFGNGTRLTVT.

The genes are TRBV4-1 and TRBJ1-2; D is ambiguous. Trimming took 0 bases from V and 4 from J, leaving 15 bases between them. Germline V gives CDR1 MGHRA, CDR2 YSYEKL. There are 16 residues in the CDR3. The CDR3 DNA follows: TGCGCCAGCAGCCAAGATGATCCAGGCCTATTCTATGGCTACACCTTC. It yields the protein CASSQDDPGLFYGYTF.

This clonotype was found many times. The chain recombines TRBV7-9 with TRBJ2-3; maybe TRBD1 (5 bases). Germline CDR1 and CDR2: SEHNR and FQNEAQ (reference sequence). There are 13 residues in the CDR3. Trimming cost V 0 bases and J 4 bases, with 5 bases left between them. In nucleotides, the CDR3 is TGTGCCAGCAGCTTAGCGACAGCAGATACGCAGTATTTT. This sequence encodes CASSLATADTQYF.

V is TRBV10-3 and J is TRBJ2-5, with 7 bases aligning to TRBD1. V lost 4 bases, J lost 2 bases, and 7 bases stayed unmatched. Germline V CDR1 and CDR2: ENHRY, SYGVKD. The CDR3 totals 15 residues. The CDR3 protein is CAISATRDSQETQYF. The CDR3 nucleotides read TGTGCCATCAGTGCAACCCGGGACAGTCAAGAGACCCAGTACTTC.

This clonotype was counted a few times. This chain connects TRBV3-1 to TRBJ1-2; D uncertain. Germline loops: CDR1 LGHDT, CDR2 YNNKEL (reference sequence). This CDR3 region has 13 residues. Trimming took 1 base from V and 7 from J, leaving 10 bases between them. CDR3 coding DNA: TGTGCCAGCAGCCAAGGAGTGTTCGGTGGCTACACCTTC. The encoded protein is CASSQGVFGGYTF.

This clonotype appeared many times. The rearrangement joins TRBV7-2 to TRBJ2-7; maybe TRBD2 (6 bases). CDR3 length equals 16 residues. Germline V gene data show CDR1 as SGHTA and CDR2 as FQGNSA. V was trimmed by 3 bases and J by 2 bases, leaving 17 bases between them. CDR3 in amino acids: CASSLNWSGRTYEQYF. The CDR3 region has the DNA TGTGCCAGCAGCTTGAACTGGAGCGGGCGTACCTACGAGCAGTACTTC.

V gene TRBV5-1 combines with J gene TRBJ2-1; D may be TRBD1 (5 bases). The DNA matches TRBJ2-7 better at its end, which makes the J call doubtful. CDR3 length equals 16 residues. Germline assignment: CDR1 SGHRS and CDR2 YFSETQ. CDR3 region: CASSPEGASWGDEQYF. For the CDR3, the DNA is TGCGCCAGCAGCCCCGAAGGAGCCTCCTGGGGCGATGAGCAGTACTTC.

The chain employs TRBV20-1 and TRBJ2-5; 7 nucleotides agree with TRBD1. The germline gives CDR1 DFQATT, CDR2 SNEGSKA (reference sequence). The CDR3 is 13 amino acids. With 5 bases clipped from V and 4 bases from J, the junction kept 7 bases outside the gene matches. The CDR3 region has the DNA TGCAGTGCTCTGACAGGGTCTGTAGAGACCCAGTACTTC. Amino acids: CSALTGSVETQYF.